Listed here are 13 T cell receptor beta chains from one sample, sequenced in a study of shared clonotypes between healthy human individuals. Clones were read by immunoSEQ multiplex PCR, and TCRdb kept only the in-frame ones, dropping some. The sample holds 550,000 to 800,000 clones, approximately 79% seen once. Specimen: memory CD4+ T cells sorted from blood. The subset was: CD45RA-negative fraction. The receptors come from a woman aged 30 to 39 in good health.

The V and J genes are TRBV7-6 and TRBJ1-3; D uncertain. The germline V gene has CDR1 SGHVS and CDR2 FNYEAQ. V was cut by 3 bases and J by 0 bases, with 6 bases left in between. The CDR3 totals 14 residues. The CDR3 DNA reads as TGTGCCAGCAGCTTCCAGAGCTCTGGAAACACCATATATTTT. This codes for CASSFQSSGNTIYF.

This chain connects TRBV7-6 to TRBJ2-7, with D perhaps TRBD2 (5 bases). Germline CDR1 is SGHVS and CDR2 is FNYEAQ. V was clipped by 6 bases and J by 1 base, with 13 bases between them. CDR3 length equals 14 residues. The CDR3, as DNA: TGTGCCAGCAGTCCCCGAGGAGGATCCTACGAGCAGTACTTC. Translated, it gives CASSPRGGSYEQYF.

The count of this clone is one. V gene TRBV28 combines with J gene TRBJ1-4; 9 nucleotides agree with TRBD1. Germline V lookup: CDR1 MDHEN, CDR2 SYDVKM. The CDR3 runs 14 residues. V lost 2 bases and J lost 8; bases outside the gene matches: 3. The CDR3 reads CASSLGTGMEKLFF. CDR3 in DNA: TGTGCCAGCAGTTTAGGGACAGGGATGGAAAAACTGTTTTTT.

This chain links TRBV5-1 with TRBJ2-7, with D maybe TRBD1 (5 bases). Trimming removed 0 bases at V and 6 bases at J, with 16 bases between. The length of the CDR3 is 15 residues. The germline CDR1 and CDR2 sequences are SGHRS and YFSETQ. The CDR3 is CASSLAPGRASEQYF. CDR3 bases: TGCGCCAGCAGCTTGGCCCCAGGCAGGGCTAGCGAGCAGTACTTC.

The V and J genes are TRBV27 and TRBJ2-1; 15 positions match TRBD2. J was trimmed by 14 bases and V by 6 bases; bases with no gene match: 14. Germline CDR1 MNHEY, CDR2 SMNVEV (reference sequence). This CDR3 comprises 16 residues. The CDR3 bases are TGTGCCAGCAGAACCACGAGGGGACTAGCGGGAGGCGGAGAGTTCTTC. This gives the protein CASRTTRGLAGGGEFF.

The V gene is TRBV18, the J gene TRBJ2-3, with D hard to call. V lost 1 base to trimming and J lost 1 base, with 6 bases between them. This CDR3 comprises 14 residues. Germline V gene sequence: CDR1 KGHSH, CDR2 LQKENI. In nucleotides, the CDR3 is TGTGCCAGCTCACCACGCGCCGGCACAGATACGCAGTATTTT. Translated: CASSPRAGTDTQYF.

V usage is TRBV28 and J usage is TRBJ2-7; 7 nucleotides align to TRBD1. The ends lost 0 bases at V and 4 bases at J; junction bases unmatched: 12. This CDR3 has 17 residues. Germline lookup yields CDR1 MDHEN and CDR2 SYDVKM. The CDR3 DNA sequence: TGTGCCAGCAGTTTATGGGGACAGTTGGCTTCTGGGTACGAGCAGTACTTC. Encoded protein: CASSLWGQLASGYEQYF.

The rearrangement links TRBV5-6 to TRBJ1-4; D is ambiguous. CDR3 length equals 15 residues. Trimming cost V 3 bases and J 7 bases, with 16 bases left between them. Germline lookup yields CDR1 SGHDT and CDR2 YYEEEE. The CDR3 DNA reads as TGTGCCAGCAGCTCCACTCCGGACTTACCTGAAAAACTGTTTTTT. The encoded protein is CASSSTPDLPEKLFF.

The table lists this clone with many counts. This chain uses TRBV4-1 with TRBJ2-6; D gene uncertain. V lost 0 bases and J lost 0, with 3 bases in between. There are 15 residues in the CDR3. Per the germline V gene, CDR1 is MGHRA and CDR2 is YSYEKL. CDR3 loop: CASSQEASGANVLTF. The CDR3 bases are TGCGCCAGCAGCCAAGAAGCCTCTGGGGCCAACGTCCTGACTTTC.

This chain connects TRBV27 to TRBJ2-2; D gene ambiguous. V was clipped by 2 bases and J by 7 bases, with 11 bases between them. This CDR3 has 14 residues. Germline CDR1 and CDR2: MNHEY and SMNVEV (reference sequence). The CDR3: CASSLKGYVGELFF. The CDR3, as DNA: TGTGCCAGCAGTTTAAAGGGATACGTCGGGGAGCTGTTTTTT.

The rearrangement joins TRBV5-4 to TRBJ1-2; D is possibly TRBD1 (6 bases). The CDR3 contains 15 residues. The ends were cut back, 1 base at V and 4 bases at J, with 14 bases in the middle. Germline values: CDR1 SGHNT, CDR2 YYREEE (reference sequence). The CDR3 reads CASSLRGSGAYGYTF. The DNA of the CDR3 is TGTGCCAGCAGCTTGAGGGGGTCGGGGGCCTATGGCTACACCTTC.

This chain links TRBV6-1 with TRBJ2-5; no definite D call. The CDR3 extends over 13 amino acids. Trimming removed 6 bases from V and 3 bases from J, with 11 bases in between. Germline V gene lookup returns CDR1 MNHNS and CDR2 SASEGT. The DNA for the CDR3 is TGTGCCAGCAGGATCCTGGGGAAAGAGACCCAGTACTTC. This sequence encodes CASRILGKETQYF.

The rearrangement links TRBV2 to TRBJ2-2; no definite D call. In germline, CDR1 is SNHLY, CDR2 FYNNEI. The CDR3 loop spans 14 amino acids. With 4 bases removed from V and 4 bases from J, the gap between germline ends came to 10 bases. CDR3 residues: CASSGTRSTGELFF. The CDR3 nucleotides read TGTGCCAGCAGTGGGACCAGAAGCACCGGGGAGCTGTTTTTT.